The 2 T cell receptor beta chains given below trace back to one sample, sequenced in a study of blood T cell repertoires in COVID-19. Data came from immunoSEQ multiplex PCR; TCRdb stores just in-frame clones and leaves some out. The sample holds about 340,000 clones, around 80% seen once. Material for sequencing was peripheral blood. The source of these receptors is a man aged 30 to 39 with active or convalescent COVID-19.

The chain recombines TRBV2 with TRBJ2-1, with D hard to call. The germline V and J ends were trimmed by 2 bases and 0 bases, with 11 bases remaining between them. The length of the CDR3 is 16 residues. The germline V gene encodes CDR1 SNHLY and CDR2 FYNNEI. The CDR3 protein is CASSESEVFSYNEQFF. The CDR3 DNA reads TGTGCCAGCAGTGAAAGTGAGGTTTTCTCCTACAATGAGCAGTTCTTC.

The chain employs TRBV5-1 and TRBJ1-1; 8 nucleotides line up with TRBD1. V lost 4 bases and J lost 4; bases outside the gene matches: 6. The CDR3 extends over 14 amino acids. Germline assignment: CDR1 SGHRS and CDR2 YFSETQ. DNA for the CDR3: TGCGCCAGCAGCCTGGACAGGGCTTTCACTGAAGCTTTCTTT. Amino acids: CASSLDRAFTEAFF.